These T cell receptor beta chains were read from a single sample in a study of shared clonotypes between healthy human individuals. Sequencing was performed with immunoSEQ multiplex PCR; in TCRdb, only in-frame clones are kept and a portion is missing. Of 190,000 or so clones detected, about 93% appear once; the ten largest clones hold 0.067%. Sequenced: naive CD4+ T cells sorted from blood. These receptors were collected from a woman aged 25 to 39 in good health. The CDR3 runs from the conserved cysteine through the conserved F or W.

J gene: TRBJ2-7
V gene: TRBV7-6
CDR3 protein: CASSLEAQYEQYF

J gene: TRBJ1-1
V gene: TRBV4-1
CDR3 protein: CASSPRRTDPTEAFF

J gene: TRBJ2-1
V gene: TRBV6-5
CDR3 protein: CASTGELNNEQFF

J gene: TRBJ2-7
V gene: TRBV19
CDR3 protein: CASSPGHPVYEQYF

J gene: TRBJ2-1
V gene: TRBV6-1
CDR3 protein: CASSENEGRSWLIYNEQFF

J gene: TRBJ1-3
V gene: TRBV6-5
CDR3 protein: CASSRVSSSGNTIYF

J gene: TRBJ1-3
V gene: TRBV5-4
CDR3 protein: CASSLGHRSSGNTIYF

J gene: TRBJ2-7
V gene: TRBV5-6
CDR3 protein: CASSYTTSGRFEQYF

J gene: NA
V gene: TRBV7-9
CDR3 protein: CASSLARTVRNEQYF

J gene: TRBJ2-5
V gene: TRBV23-1
CDR3 protein: CASSQEREGQRFGKETQYF

J gene: TRBJ1-1
V gene: TRBV27
CDR3 protein: CASRSAGTLNTEAFF

J gene: TRBJ2-7
V gene: TRBV28
CDR3 protein: CASSLEGRPYEQYF

J gene: TRBJ1-2
V gene: TRBV19
CDR3 protein: CASIGQGNFYGYTF

J gene: TRBJ2-5
V gene: TRBV5-1
CDR3 protein: CASSRGTGGWETQYF

J gene: TRBJ2-1
V gene: TRBV7-9
CDR3 protein: CASSLWLRTSGNEQFF

J gene: TRBJ2-7
V gene: TRBV27
CDR3 protein: CASSLSPGGYEQYF

J gene: TRBJ2-1
V gene: TRBV27
CDR3 protein: CASAPGRGLAGSEQFF

J gene: TRBJ2-2
V gene: TRBV27
CDR3 protein: CASSLWGRAEGTGELFF

J gene: TRBJ1-5
V gene: TRBV30
CDR3 protein: CAWSAGSGLSNQPQHF